Following are 18 T cell receptor beta chains from one sample sequenced in a study of shared clonotypes between healthy human individuals. Generated by immunoSEQ multiplex PCR, the TCRdb table keeps only in-frame clones and is missing some. The repertoire holds roughly 770,000 clones, with 96% as singletons. Positively selected for CCR7, the CD45RO-negative cells used as naive CD8 cells excluded terminally differentiated effector memory CD45RA+ cells. Sequences were obtained from naive CD8+ T cells sorted from blood. Source of these receptors: a young man in good health.

Comment on this clone: The same CDR3 arises from other DNA sequences in this sample as well. The rearrangement links TRBV18 to TRBJ2-7; 7 positions match TRBD1. Germline CDR1 is KGHSH and CDR2 is LQKENI. This CDR3 is built from 14 residues. V was clipped by 3 bases and J by 4 bases; unmatched bases: 6. Here the CDR3 reads CASSPQDRRYEQYF. CDR3 sequence (DNA): TGTGCCAGCTCACCTCAGGACAGGCGGTACGAGCAGTACTTC.

V gene TRBV7-8 combines with J gene TRBJ2-7; 7 nucleotides agree with TRBD2. CDR1 SGHVS and CDR2 FQNEAQ come from the germline V gene. The CDR3 has 17 residues. V trimming: 1 base; J trimming: 0 bases; junction bases outside the gene matches: 9. The CDR3 DNA sequence: TGTGCCAGCAGCTTAGGGGGGGTAGCGGGCGTCTCCTACGAGCAGTACTTC. Protein product: CASSLGGVAGVSYEQYF. Variable domain in full (rest from reference TRBV7-8 and TRBJ2-7): GAGVSQSPRYKVAKRGQDVALRCDPISGHVSLFWYQQALGQGPEFLTYFQNEAQLDKSGLPSDRFFAERPEGSVSTLKIQRTQQEDSAVYLCASSLGGVAGVSYEQYFGPGTRLTVT.

About this clone: The junction does not match germline at one end; this may be a read error. The J gene is TRBJ2-1, the V gene TRBV11-2; no definite D call. This CDR3 is 10 amino acids long. The V gene's germline CDR1 is SGHAT and CDR2 FQNNGV. CDR3 in amino acids: CASSEYHTIF. The CDR3, as DNA: TGTGCCAGCAGCGAGTACCACACTATCTTC.

This chain joins TRBV5-1 and TRBJ2-5; 13 bases are a match to TRBD2. The junction had 4 bases not matched to a gene; V was cut back by 0 bases and J by 2 bases. The CDR3 loop spans 17 amino acids. Germline assignment: CDR1 SGHRS and CDR2 YFSETQ. Here the CDR3 reads CASSLGLAGGTQETQYF. The CDR3 bases are TGCGCCAGCAGCTTGGGACTAGCGGGAGGAACACAAGAGACCCAGTACTTC.

The chain uses TRBV9 and TRBJ2-5, with D possibly being TRBD2 (6 bases). The V end lost 3 bases, the J end lost 5 bases, and 17 bases lay between the germline ends. CDR3 length: 15 residues. Germline lookup yields CDR1 SGDLS and CDR2 YYNGEE. CDR3 sequence: CASSEGSGGYETQYF. The CDR3 nucleotides read TGTGCCAGCAGCGAAGGTAGTGGGGGGTACGAGACCCAGTACTTC.

This chain links TRBV19 with TRBJ2-1, with TRBD2 matching over 8 bases. Trimming cost V 3 bases and J 0 bases; bases outside gene matches: 4. The CDR3 is 16 amino acids. Germline V gives CDR1 LNHDA, CDR2 SQIVND (reference sequence). The CDR3 reads CASSISGTYSYNEQFF. In DNA, the CDR3 is TGTGCCAGTAGTATTAGCGGGACTTACTCCTACAATGAGCAGTTCTTC.

This chain links TRBV5-6 with TRBJ2-7, with TRBD1 as a possible D gene (5 bases). Germline CDR1 and CDR2: SGHDT and YYEEEE. The CDR3 is 14 residues long. Trimming pared 1 base from V and 5 bases from J, leaving 13 bases between. CDR3 sequence: CASSLPGPRNEQYF. CDR3 nucleotide sequence: TGTGCCAGCAGCTTGCCAGGGCCGCGGAACGAGCAGTACTTC.

The table lists this clone with a count of one. The junction does not match germline at one end; this may be a read error. This chain uses TRBV14 with TRBJ1-2; D unclear. The germline CDR1 and CDR2 sequences are SGHDN and FVKESK. There are 12 residues in the CDR3. This CDR3 is CASSQRPEPSTF. DNA of the CDR3: TGTGCCAGCAGCCAACGGCCTGAACCGTCGACTTTC. Combining the CDR3 with reference TRBV14 and TRBJ1-2 gives the whole variable domain EAGVTQFPSHSVIEKGQTVTLRCDPISGHDNLYWYRRVMGKEIKFLLHFVKESKQDESGMPNNRFLAERTGGTYSTLKVQPAELEDSGVYFCASSQRPEPSTFGSGTRLTVV.

V and J are TRBV7-6 and TRBJ2-1, with D perhaps matching TRBD2 (7 bases). V lost 0 bases and J 5 bases, leaving 14 bases between the germline ends. CDR3 length equals 16 residues. CDR1 and CDR2 (germline): SGHVS, FNYEAQ. CDR3 nucleotides: TGTGCCAGCAGCTTAGCGGGGGGGACAACCCACAATGAGCAGTTCTTC. As protein: CASSLAGGTTHNEQFF.

V and J are TRBV4-1 and TRBJ2-1, with 7 bases fitting TRBD2. Losses at the gene ends were 1 base for V and 0 bases for J; bases not matched to a gene: 0. The germline V gene has CDR1 MGHRA and CDR2 YSYEKL. The CDR3 covers 15 residues. CDR3: CASSQGDYSYNEQFF. Here the CDR3 DNA reads TGCGCCAGCAGCCAAGGGGACTACTCCTACAATGAGCAGTTCTTC.

The chain employs TRBV18 and TRBJ2-6; 9 bases agree with TRBD1. The CDR3 has 18 amino acids. Germline V gives CDR1 KGHSH, CDR2 LQKENI. V gave up 6 bases and J gave up 3 bases; unmatched junction bases: 12. The CDR3 nucleotides are TGTGCCAGCTCTCCGGGACAGGGTTGGAGCAATGGGGCCAACGTCCTGACTTTC. Amino acid sequence: CASSPGQGWSNGANVLTF.

This chain links TRBV7-9 with TRBJ2-1; 10 nucleotides line up with TRBD1. Germline CDR1 SEHNR, CDR2 FQNEAQ (reference sequence). Germline trimming cut 7 bases from V and 4 bases from J; bases unmatched to any gene: 4. CDR3 length equals 14 residues. CDR3: CASKTGGLYNEQFF. For the CDR3, the DNA is TGTGCCAGCAAGACAGGGGGCTTGTACAATGAGCAGTTCTTC.

This clone appeared a single time. The rearrangement uses TRBV5-4 and TRBJ1-3, with 7 bases identical to TRBD1. There are 17 residues in the CDR3. Trimming took 3 bases from V and 2 from J; bases not matched to a gene: 11. CDR1 SGHNT and CDR2 YYREEE come from the germline V gene (reference sequence). This chain's CDR3 is CASSSGEGAPAGNTIYF. The CDR3 region has the DNA TGTGCCAGCAGCTCCGGAGAGGGGGCGCCTGCTGGAAACACCATATATTTT.

This chain connects TRBV5-5 to TRBJ2-5; D uncertain. Germline V gene data show CDR1 as SGHKS and CDR2 as YYEKEE (reference sequence). With 0 bases removed from V and 2 bases from J, the gap between germline ends came to 14 bases. The CDR3 spans 16 residues. CDR3 nucleotides: TGTGCCAGCAGCTTGGAAGGCAGGAAACTACAAGAGACCCAGTACTTC. This encodes CASSLEGRKLQETQYF.

This rearrangement joins TRBV9 to TRBJ2-7; 7 bases fit TRBD2. This CDR3 spans 14 amino acids. Germline V gives CDR1 SGDLS, CDR2 YYNGEE. Losses at the gene ends were 3 bases for V and 6 bases for J; bases not matched to a gene: 9. For the CDR3, the DNA is TGTGCCAGCAGCGCCGAGGGCGGGAGATCCGAGCAGTACTTC. This sequence encodes CASSAEGGRSEQYF.

The rearrangement links TRBV7-8 to TRBJ2-7; 9 nucleotides line up with TRBD2. Looked up from germline, CDR1 is SGHVS and CDR2 is FQNEAQ. Trimming cost V 2 bases and J 6 bases; bases outside gene matches: 14. The CDR3 runs 17 residues. The CDR3 DNA is TGTGCCAGCAGCTTACTCGTCTTAGCGGGAGATAATGGCGAGCAGTACTTC. It codes for CASSLLVLAGDNGEQYF.

This chain uses TRBV5-4 with TRBJ2-7, with 12 bases identical to TRBD1. The ends lost 3 bases at V and 6 bases at J; junction bases unmatched: 4. The CDR3 runs to 14 residues. CDR1 is SGHNT and CDR2 is YYREEE in the germline V gene (reference sequence). The CDR3 DNA is TGTGCCAGCAGCTCGGGACAGGGGGCCTTCGAGCAGTACTTC. Its protein is CASSSGQGAFEQYF.

The rearrangement joins TRBV9 to TRBJ2-1, with D maybe TRBD2 (6 bases). V was cut by 2 bases and J by 6 bases, with 12 bases left in between. Germline V lookup: CDR1 SGDLS, CDR2 YYNGEE. CDR3 length: 14 residues. CDR3 sequence (DNA): TGTGCCAGCAGCGTTAGCGGTATGCCCAATGAGCAGTTCTTC. It codes for CASSVSGMPNEQFF.